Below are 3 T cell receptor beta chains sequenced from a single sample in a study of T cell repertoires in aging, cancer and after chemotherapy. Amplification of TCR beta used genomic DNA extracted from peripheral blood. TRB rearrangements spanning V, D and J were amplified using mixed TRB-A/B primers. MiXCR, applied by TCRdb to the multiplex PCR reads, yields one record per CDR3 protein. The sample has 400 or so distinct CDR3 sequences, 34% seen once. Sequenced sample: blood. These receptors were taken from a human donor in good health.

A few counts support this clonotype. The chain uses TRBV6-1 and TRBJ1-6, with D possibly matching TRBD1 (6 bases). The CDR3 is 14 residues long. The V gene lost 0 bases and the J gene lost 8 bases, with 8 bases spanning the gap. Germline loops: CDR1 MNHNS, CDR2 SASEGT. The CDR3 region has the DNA TGTGCCAGCAGTGAAGCTGGACAGTATTCACCCCTCCACTTT. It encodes CASSEAGQYSPLHF.

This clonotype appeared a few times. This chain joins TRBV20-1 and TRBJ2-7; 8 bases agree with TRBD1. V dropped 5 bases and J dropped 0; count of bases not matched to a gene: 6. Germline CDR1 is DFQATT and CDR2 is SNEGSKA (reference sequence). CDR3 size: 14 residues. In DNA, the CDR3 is TGCAGTGCTGTCGGACAGGGTGGCTCCTACGAGCAGTACTTC. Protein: CSAVGQGGSYEQYF.

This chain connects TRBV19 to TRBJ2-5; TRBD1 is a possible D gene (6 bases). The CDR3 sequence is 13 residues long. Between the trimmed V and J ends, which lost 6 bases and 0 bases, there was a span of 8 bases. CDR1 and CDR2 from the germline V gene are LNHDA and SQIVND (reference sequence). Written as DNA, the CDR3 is TGTGCCAGTAGGAGGACAGACCAAGAGACCCAGTACTTC. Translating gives CASRRTDQETQYF.